The 32 T cell receptor beta chains listed next were all sequenced from one sample in a study of control samples from healthy donors and cancer patients (dated by TCRdb to about 2020). Library prep was done by the immunoSEQ multiplex PCR assay. TCRdb holds this immuneACCESS table with in-frame rearrangements only. Some clones are missing; in checked studies, unresolved V genes explain under half, and the rest has no known cause. The sample table contains roughly 100,000 clones; only one count was recorded for about 86% of them. The leading ten clones occupy roughly 1.2% of the sample. The specimen was blood. These receptors originate from a woman aged 50 to 60 in good health.

Only one count was recorded for this clone. V and J are TRBV5-1 and TRBJ2-1; the match to TRBD2 covers 9 bases. V lost 4 bases and J lost 8; bases outside the gene matches: 13. Germline V CDR1 and CDR2: SGHRS, YFSETQ. CDR3 size: 16 residues. This CDR3 is CASSLLTSGLRDEQFF. The CDR3 DNA reads TGCGCCAGCAGCCTATTGACTAGCGGCCTTAGGGATGAGCAGTTCTTC.

The V and J genes are TRBV6-5 and TRBJ1-5; TRBD1 aligns across 7 bases. Germline V gene data show CDR1 as MNHEY and CDR2 as SVGAGI. CDR3 length equals 14 residues. V lost 8 bases to trimming and J lost 6 bases; unmatched junction nucleotides: 10. The CDR3 reads CASGYRGDGQPQHF. The CDR3, as DNA: TGTGCCAGCGGATACAGGGGAGACGGTCAGCCCCAGCATTTT.

The V gene is TRBV14, the J gene TRBJ1-1; possible D gene TRBD1, 5 bases. With 4 bases removed from V and 5 bases from J, the gap between germline ends came to 14 bases. Germline V lookup: CDR1 SGHDN, CDR2 FVKESK. CDR3 size: 14 residues. The chain's CDR3 is CASSPPWGYTEAFF. In DNA form, the CDR3 reads TGTGCCAGCAGCCCCCCATGGGGGTATACTGAAGCTTTCTTT.

This chain uses TRBV13 with TRBJ2-3; 9 nucleotides match TRBD2. The length of the CDR3 is 18 residues. The ends lost 8 bases at V and 4 bases at J; junction bases unmatched: 19. Germline V gene data show CDR1 as PRHDT and CDR2 as FYEKMQ (reference sequence). CDR3 in DNA: TGTGCCAGCCAAAGCGCCGGGACTAGCAAATTGCGATCAGATACGCAGTATTTT. It specifies CASQSAGTSKLRSDTQYF.

CDR3 DNA: TGCGCCAGCAGCTCGGAGACCCGACAGGCGAGTTATTTT. It codes for CASSSETRQASYF. V is TRBV5-1 and J is TRBJ1-3; the D gene is possibly TRBD1 (6 bases). From germline, CDR1 is SGHRS and CDR2 YFSETQ. V was cut by 3 bases and J by 16 bases, with 20 bases left in between. The length of the CDR3 is 13 residues.

The chain combines TRBV6-2 or TRBV6-3 with TRBJ2-1, with 7 bases matching TRBD2. J gave up 3 bases and V 0 bases, and 8 bases lay outside the gene matches. This CDR3 is 17 amino acids long. CDR1 is MNHEY and CDR2 is SVGEGT in the germline V gene. CDR3 protein: CASSYSIFRGVYNEQFF. The CDR3 bases are TGTGCCAGCAGTTACTCGATTTTTCGGGGGGTCTACAATGAGCAGTTCTTC.

The chain has TRBV15 and TRBJ2-1, with D perhaps assigned TRBD1 or TRBD2 (5 bases each). Germline V gene data show CDR1 as LNHNV and CDR2 as YYDKDF (reference sequence). This CDR3 has 15 amino acids. Trimming removed 1 base at V and 0 bases at J, with 7 bases between. CDR3 nucleotides: TGTGCCACCAGCAGAGGAGGGGTCTCCTACAATGAGCAGTTCTTC. Its translation is CATSRGGVSYNEQFF.

The chain joins TRBV15 to TRBJ2-5, with 12 bases fitting TRBD1. The CDR3 totals 15 residues. Germline lookup yields CDR1 LNHNV and CDR2 YYDKDF (reference sequence). V shed 4 bases and J 5 bases; nucleotides not matched to a gene: 5. The CDR3 region is CATSTSGTGGETQYF. In DNA form, the CDR3 reads TGTGCCACCAGCACCTCCGGGACAGGGGGCGAGACCCAGTACTTC. The entire variable domain, with the rest obtained from reference TRBV15 and TRBJ2-5, is as follows: DAMVIQNPRYQVTQFGKPVTLSCSQTLNHNVMYWYQQKSSQAPKLLFHYYDKDFNNEADTPDNFQSRRPNTSFCFLDIRSPGLGDTAMYLCATSTSGTGGETQYFGPGTRLLVL.

The chain carries TRBV4-3 and TRBJ2-1, with no clear D. The CDR3 is made up of 13 amino acids. Per germline, CDR1 LGHNA and CDR2 YSLEER. V lost 1 base and J 5 bases, leaving 6 bases between the germline ends. The CDR3 region is CASSQAANNEQFF. The CDR3 coding sequence is TGCGCCAGCAGCCAAGCGGCCAACAATGAGCAGTTCTTC.

This chain joins TRBV19 and TRBJ1-5; 7 bases line up with TRBD1. Germline CDR1 LNHDA, CDR2 SQIVND (reference sequence). Trimming took 8 bases from V and 6 from J; bases not matched to a gene: 10. The CDR3 covers 14 residues. This CDR3 is CASSTQGRGQPQHF. The CDR3 DNA reads as TGTGCCAGTTCTACACAGGGGAGAGGTCAGCCCCAGCATTTT.

The CDR3 DNA is TGTGCCAGCAGCTTGGTAGATGGTACTGGGACCCAGTACTTC. It codes for CASSLVDGTGTQYF. The V call is TRBV5-6, the J call TRBJ2-5; the D is unclear. The germline V and J ends were trimmed by 0 bases and 7 bases, with 13 bases remaining between them. The CDR3 totals 14 residues. Germline V CDR1 and CDR2: SGHDT, YYEEEE.

The V call is TRBV7-3, the J call TRBJ2-1, with 9 bases fitting TRBD2. CDR3 length: 18 amino acids. Unmatched junction bases numbered 11, after V lost 1 base and J lost 4 bases. Per germline, CDR1 SGHTA and CDR2 FQGTGA. The CDR3 bases are TGTGCCAGCAGCTTAAGGGGCAGGGGGACTAGCCTTTACAATGAGCAGTTCTTC. Amino acid sequence: CASSLRGRGTSLYNEQFF.

This chain connects TRBV3-1 (or the pseudogene TRBV3-2) to TRBJ2-7; the match to TRBD2 covers 8 bases. Germline V CDR1 and CDR2: LGHDT, YNNKEL (reference sequence). CDR3 length: 15 residues. The V segment lost 1 base and the J segment 2 bases; nucleotides outside the gene matches: 4. The CDR3 is CASSQGPGRAYEQYF. CDR3 nucleotides: TGTGCCAGCAGCCAAGGGCCCGGGAGGGCCTACGAGCAGTACTTC.

The chain is built from TRBV6-1 and TRBJ1-6, with D hard to call. Germline V gives CDR1 MNHNS, CDR2 SASEGT. V shed 3 bases and J shed 6 bases, with 6 bases lying between them. There are 13 residues in the CDR3. CDR3 amino acids: CASSDGVNSPLHF. Written as DNA, the CDR3 is TGTGCCAGCAGTGACGGGGTTAATTCACCCCTCCACTTT.

The V gene is TRBV3-1 (or the pseudogene TRBV3-2), the J gene TRBJ2-3, with D unclear. The germline CDR1 and CDR2 sequences are LGHDT and YNNKEL (reference sequence). Deletions cut 0 bases from V and 3 bases from J, with 10 bases between. The CDR3 sequence is 15 residues long. The CDR3 bases are TGTGCCAGCAGCCAAGAACCCCAGGTAACAGATACGCAGTATTTT. As protein: CASSQEPQVTDTQYF.

The chain recombines TRBV5-1 with TRBJ1-5; D is unresolved. Germline V gene sequence: CDR1 SGHRS, CDR2 YFSETQ. The CDR3 runs to 15 residues. V lost 4 bases to trimming and J lost 8 bases, with 19 bases between them. In DNA form, the CDR3 reads TGCGCCAGCAGCCCCGGAAACCGCCCCGGGGAGCCCCAGCATTTT. This gives the protein CASSPGNRPGEPQHF.

V is TRBV27 and J is TRBJ2-7; TRBD1 matches at 10 bases. Germline CDR1 is MNHEY and CDR2 is SMNVEV (reference sequence). This CDR3 has 17 residues. After removal of 3 bases from V and 2 bases from J, the junction contained 10 bases not matched to a gene. The CDR3 is CASSFGTGEEKAYEQYF. DNA for the CDR3: TGTGCCAGCAGTTTCGGGACAGGGGAAGAAAAGGCCTACGAGCAGTACTTC.

The chain carries TRBV28 and TRBJ2-4, with 12 bases that match TRBD2. The CDR3 consists of 15 residues. CDR1 and CDR2 (germline): MDHEN, SYDVKM. The J segment lost 4 bases and the V segment lost 5 bases, leaving 3 bases of the junction unmatched. The CDR3 here is CASSLAGGPKNIQYF. Written as DNA, the CDR3 is TGTGCCAGCAGTCTAGCGGGAGGGCCTAAAAACATTCAGTACTTC.

The chain has TRBV20-1 and TRBJ1-6; 12 nucleotides agree with TRBD1. Germline lookup yields CDR1 DFQATT and CDR2 SNEGSKA (reference sequence). The CDR3 has 15 amino acids. After removal of 3 bases from V and 7 bases from J, the junction contained 4 bases not matched to a gene. CDR3 DNA sequence: TGCAGTGCTAGTGCGGGACAGGGGGCAAATTCACCCCTCCACTTT. Protein product: CSASAGQGANSPLHF.

The chain employs TRBV9 and TRBJ1-1; D may be TRBD1 (6 bases). In germline, CDR1 is SGDLS, CDR2 YYNGEE. V was shortened by 2 bases and J by 1 base, with 18 bases between the two germline ends. The CDR3 is made up of 17 amino acids. CDR3: CASSVKRGSPWNTEAFF. The CDR3 nucleotides are TGTGCCAGCAGCGTTAAGAGGGGGTCACCTTGGAACACTGAAGCTTTCTTT.

CDR3 loop: CASSVRLNEQFF. The CDR3 nucleotides read TGTGCCAGCAGCGTAAGACTCAATGAGCAGTTCTTC. J is TRBJ2-1 and V is TRBV9, with D hard to call. CDR3 size: 12 residues. V was trimmed by 1 base and J by 6 bases, leaving 5 bases between them. Germline CDR1 and CDR2: SGDLS and YYNGEE. The whole variable domain, remainder taken from reference TRBV9 and TRBJ2-1, is DSGVTQTPKHLITATGQRVTLRCSPRSGDLSVYWYQQSLDQGLQFLIQYYNGEERAKGNILERFSAQQFPDLHSELNLSSLELGDSALYFCASSVRLNEQFFGPGTRLTVL.

The sample holds a few counts of this clone. The chain joins TRBV7-2 to TRBJ2-7; TRBD2 aligns across 9 bases. V trimming: 5 bases; J trimming: 7 bases; junction bases outside the gene matches: 18. Germline V gene data show CDR1 as SGHTA and CDR2 as FQGNSA. This CDR3 has 17 residues. The CDR3 loop reads CASSPNIAGEPAREQYF. The CDR3 nucleotides read TGTGCCAGCAGCCCAAACATAGCGGGGGAGCCCGCACGGGAGCAGTACTTC.

This sequence joins TRBV18 and TRBJ2-1, with D tentatively TRBD2 (5 bases). V gave up 3 bases and J gave up 9 bases, with 21 bases separating them. The CDR3 sequence is 16 residues long. The V gene's germline CDR1 is KGHSH and CDR2 LQKENI. The CDR3 is CASSPYPTGSSAEQFF. For the CDR3, the DNA is TGTGCCAGCTCACCGTACCCCACGGGATCTTCGGCTGAGCAGTTCTTC.

As regards this clone: One junction end disagrees with the germline gene, perhaps due to a read error. This rearrangement joins TRBV7-2 to TRBJ2-5; D gene unclear. Germline V gene sequence: CDR1 SGHTA, CDR2 FQGNSA. The CDR3 sequence is 13 residues long. CDR3 amino acids: CASSGTPGPHPDF. CDR3 sequence (DNA): TGTGCCAGCAGCGGTACCCCCGGGCCCCATCCAGACTTC.

The chain carries TRBV3-1 (or the pseudogene TRBV3-2) and TRBJ2-3; the D gene is possibly TRBD1 (6 bases). Germline V gives CDR1 LGHDT, CDR2 YNNKEL (reference sequence). Trimming removed 1 base from V and 3 bases from J, with 11 bases in between. This CDR3 contains 15 residues. The CDR3 spells CASSQGQGPTDTQYF. CDR3 sequence (DNA): TGTGCCAGCAGCCAAGGTCAGGGGCCGACAGATACGCAGTATTTT.

This clone was seen a single time. The genes are TRBV27 and TRBJ1-1, with 7 bases identical to TRBD1. CDR3 length equals 16 residues. CDR1 and CDR2 from the germline V gene are MNHEY and SMNVEV (reference sequence). The junction had 9 bases not matched to a gene; V was cut back by 2 bases and J by 3 bases. CDR3 nucleotides: TGTGCCAGCAGTTTAAGCGGATTACAGGGGTACACTGAAGCTTTCTTT. Translated: CASSLSGLQGYTEAFF.

The chain employs TRBV5-1 and TRBJ1-1, with 7 bases identical to TRBD1. The germline V gene encodes CDR1 SGHRS and CDR2 YFSETQ. CDR3 length: 15 residues. J gave up 11 bases and V 0 bases, and 13 bases lay outside the gene matches. DNA of the CDR3: TGCGCCAGCAGCTTGGGGGTTACAGGGGCCACCGGGGCTTTCTTT. This translates into CASSLGVTGATGAFF.

The genes are TRBV11-3 and TRBJ1-6; TRBD1 matches at 9 bases. V dropped 1 base and J dropped 6; count of bases not matched to a gene: 7. Germline assignment: CDR1 SGHNT and CDR2 YENEEA. The CDR3 spans 17 residues. The CDR3 spells CASSLATGQGGNSPLHF. DNA for the CDR3: TGTGCCAGCAGCTTAGCCACGGGACAGGGTGGTAATTCACCCCTCCACTTT.

The chain couples TRBV28 to TRBJ2-1; no firm D call. The CDR3 spans 15 residues. Germline-derived CDR1 and CDR2 are MDHEN and SYDVKM. The V and J ends lost 2 bases and 2 bases respectively, with 10 bases between them. CDR3 protein: CASSLVPGPYNEQFF. The CDR3 nucleotides read TGTGCCAGCAGTTTAGTTCCTGGGCCCTACAATGAGCAGTTCTTC.

The rearrangement joins TRBV13 to TRBJ2-5, with D perhaps matching TRBD2 (7 bases). Per germline, CDR1 PRHDT and CDR2 FYEKMQ (reference sequence). There are 18 residues in the CDR3. Trimming took 2 bases from V and 1 from J, leaving 20 bases between them. CDR3 residues: CASSLIAGAPRPQETQYF. The CDR3 DNA follows: TGTGCCAGCAGCTTAATTGCGGGGGCCCCCCGGCCCCAAGAGACCCAGTACTTC.

The genes are TRBV11-3 and TRBJ2-3; D remains ambiguous. Germline V lookup: CDR1 SGHNT, CDR2 YENEEA. The CDR3 runs to 12 residues. Trimming pared 5 bases from V and 5 bases from J, leaving 8 bases between. The CDR3 here is CASSPLKDTQYF. Here the CDR3 DNA reads TGTGCCAGCAGCCCCCTCAAAGATACGCAGTATTTT.

The chain carries TRBV7-2 and TRBJ1-3; a weak D match, TRBD1 (5 bases). Trimming shortened V by 5 bases and J by 2 bases, and 16 bases separated the two germline ends. This CDR3 contains 16 residues. CDR1 SGHTA and CDR2 FQGNSA come from the germline V gene. CDR3 protein: CASSQQSGGPGNTIYF. The DNA for the CDR3 is TGTGCCAGCAGCCAACAATCGGGGGGACCTGGAAACACCATATATTTT.